This TCR beta chain was sequenced for a study of cytomegalovirus exposure and HLA in healthy donors (dated by TCRdb to 2015 to 2018). Concerning the study at large: An earlier analysis of 587 of the donors reported roughly 300 Gb of sequence data and 117 million unique TCR beta sequences from about 180 million T cells. HLA typing included class I and class II loci at four-digit resolution. About 280 gigabases of sequencing data and around 87 million unique TCR sequences were included in an early release covering 550 to 800 HLA-typed donors. The T cell repertoires of around 730 subjects were profiled by immunosequencing and related to cytomegalovirus serostatus. All discovery cohort repertoires had been generated on a single sequencing platform. Besides the first cohort of 500 to 700 subjects, a separate validation cohort made up of 120 different subjects was used. Typing coverage differed by locus: A, B, C, DRB1 and DQB1 were typed in about 620-640 donors, DQA1 in approximately 520, DPA1 in some 610, and DPB1 in 400 to 480. Donor age, sex, ethnicity and CMV serostatus were compiled alongside the repertoire data. Roughly 5 DR-DQ haplotypes were handled as single units for association and clustering because linkage in the cohort was strong. Rather than drawing on any new phenotypic data, the later analysis identified candidate immune exposures from TCR beta sequences and the way those sequences occurred across donors. In a later genetic analysis, genome-wide SNP genotypes for about three fifths of the roughly 670 donors were used, and that subset was treated as a discovery cohort. To predict cytomegalovirus infection status, the study brought together high-throughput TCR immunosequencing, statistical association of individual TCRs with disease status, and machine learning. The aim of the study was to test whether cataloging public T cell receptors could identify signatures of past pathogen exposure. A later analysis re-examined previously published TCR beta repertoires from more than 600 donors and added high-resolution HLA genotyping to investigate patterns of TCR occurrence. Of the 300 to 500 genotyped donors, approximately 80% were placed in the genetic ancestry cluster associated with self-reported Caucasian donors. An earlier analysis of about 600 of the donors used high-throughput TCR beta sequencing to judge whether each TCR beta V gene segment behaved as functional or pseudogenic. Among roughly 400 genotyped donors of the cohort, an average of around 240,000 unique TCR beta nucleotide sequences was sequenced per donor, of which approximately 18% were non-productive. Beyond this particular receptor, the publication reports: The authors suggested that the approach could potentially be generalized to other disease states and immunological phenotypes. According to a later analysis, TCR association rates differed among HLA loci, with DRB1 alleles showing the most associated TCRs and HLA-C alleles showing the fewest. The presence/absence analyses assumed that sequencing depth was roughly uniform across donors, and that assumption may not be true. Immune exposure information for the cohort was limited to CMV serostatus. In vitro tests confirmed that three of the cytomegalovirus-associated TCR beta chains recognize cytomegalovirus antigens. A further reported finding was that TCR beta sequences accurately predicted the HLA-A and HLA-B alleles for most subjects in the first cohort. At a false discovery rate of 0.05, a later analysis linked under 20,000 TCR beta sequences to specific HLA alleles. This cohort had only TCR beta chains sequenced, and the lack of alpha or paired-chain data limited which features could be detected. Because counts were too low, roughly 16 rarely observed V segments, including chromosome 9 orphons, were excluded from the earlier analysis of several hundred of the donors. Most TCR sequences were observed very rarely across donors, whereas some public TCRs were present in many individuals. A group of highly shared sequence variants was considered likely to be a technical artifact of the sequencing pipeline. An association between a missense DCLRE1C variant and V-gene and J-gene trimming of TCR beta chains was found in a later genetic analysis and replicated in an independent cohort. In both the original and validation cohorts, the classifier was reported to diagnose cytomegalovirus status with high specificity and sensitivity. Compared with equally common non-associated chains, HLA-associated TCR beta chains in a later analysis were more clonally expanded and had lower generation probabilities. Correlated functional status among segregating V segments might be attributable to linkage disequilibrium, but an unknown experimental factor could not be ruled out. Because HLA typing was unavailable for some donors at each locus, only the typed subset was used in association tests. Strong co-occurrence of HLA alleles, especially DR and DQ, made assigning TCR associations to individual alleles difficult. According to a later analysis, parvovirus B19, influenza, CMV and Epstein-Barr virus appeared linked to several top co-occurrence clusters. In an earlier analysis of 587 of the donors, most TCR beta V segments appeared in productive rearrangements about 87% or about 30% of the time, broadly matching IMGT annotations. Compared with the approximately 700-donor mean, donors in an Asian-associated ancestry cluster had fewer N-insertions in productive TCRs, according to a later genetic analysis. A total of about 150 TCR beta chains were listed by the study as associated with cytomegalovirus. Some IMGT-functional V segments, including TRBV6-2 and TRBV6-3, could not be told apart with the 87-base-pair reads, so those segments were excluded. According to a later analysis, most CMV-associated TCR beta chains appeared to be HLA-restricted, and the HLA associations seemed to be driven largely by CMV exposure.

CDR1 SNHLY and CDR2 FYNNEI were looked up in the germline V gene. Trimming at the junction amounts to 2 bases on V and 8 bases on J, and the germline ends lie 15 bases apart. The CDR3 measures 15 amino acids from cysteine to phenylalanine. CDR3 DNA only is kept here, 45 bases in frame from base 1. Remarks on this clone: Its antigen remains unidentified. Per-base qualities were not stored, and no clone one base away is much larger.

The library relied on the immunoSEQ multiplex PCR assay. For the multiplex PCR, a mixture combining 60 forward primers for TCR Vbeta segments and 13 reverse primers for TCR Jbeta segments was used. Amplification of the CDR3 region of rearranged TCR beta genes was performed with a multiplex PCR assay on genomic DNA. On the Illumina HiSeq System, the amplified TCR beta libraries were sequenced as 87-base-pair reads. The study's own analysis went as follows. A later analysis counted around 72 million unique TCR beta chains across the 650 to 700 repertoires, and some 12 million of these chains were shared by at least two donors. Raw reads were error-corrected and collapsed into unique sequences by a nearest-neighbor algorithm in which closely related sequences were merged to remove PCR and sequencing errors. CDR3 sequences were aligned to IMGT reference sequences to assign V, D and J gene segments. For a sequence to be retained, a match of at least six nucleotides to both a V gene segment and a J gene segment was required. A rearrangement was called productive if the CDR3 had no stop codons and remained in frame with V and J, and every other rearrangement was called non-productive. Following IMGT convention, CDR3 was defined as the stretch from the second conserved V-encoded cysteine up to the conserved J-encoded phenylalanine. Sequences without an unambiguous match to a single V gene segment were excluded from the earlier analysis of a few hundred of the donors. In an earlier analysis of around 590 of the donors, a V segment was called functional when productive rearrangements were above 56.7%, and segregating when the standard deviation between donors exceeded 5%. A statistical classification framework was built for diagnosing cytomegalovirus status from the catalog of TCR beta chain sequences. In a later analysis, V and J genes were assigned by comparing TCR nucleotide sequences against IMGT/GENE-DB human TR gene sequences. A later analysis assigned CDR3 sequences and most-parsimonious VDJ recombination scenarios with the TCRdist pipeline. A later analysis defined each TCR beta chain by its CDR3 amino acid sequence plus V-gene family, and excluded reads lacking a unique V-gene family. In a later analysis, around 600 highly shared, low-generation-probability nucleotide sequences were removed to address suspected cross-contamination and a sequencing artifact. In a later analysis, a clonal expansion index was calculated for each public chain from normalized within-repertoire ranks of inferred template counts. Generation probabilities in a later analysis came from a VDJ recombination model fitted to out-of-frame rearrangements, and those results were checked against IGoR. Hypergeometric tests were used in a later analysis to score TCR-TCR, TCR-HLA and TCR-CMV co-occurrence, with a repertoire-size bias correction applied to the TCR pairs. A later analysis estimated false discovery rates by permuting HLA or CMV assignments 20 times. In a later analysis, co-occurring TCRs were grouped with DBSCAN, and TCRdist sequence similarity was added when clustering was performed within HLA-allele-positive subsets. Co-occurrence clustering excluded repertoires with fewer than 30,000 or more than 120,000 public chains, plus five with anomalous nucleotide sharing. As stored in TCRdb, this immuneACCESS dataset retains in-frame rearrangements with V and J assigned. A fraction of the clones does not appear; measured against another copy, unresolved V genes explain less than half of the discrepancy, and the remainder lacks a known reason. The V and J calls and clone size come from that table; D and trimming were worked out from the DNA. In this sample the table shows roughly 98,000 clones, roughly 74% of which occur a single time. 13% to 15% of the sample belongs to the ten largest clones.

The cohort was made up of approximately 700 healthy bone marrow donors. At the time of sampling, all cohort members were nominally healthy, though unrecorded immune exposures were likely present. The donor was CMV seropositive and was included in the group of some 290 seropositive cohort members. A peripheral blood sample was provided by each donor, and peripheral blood mononuclear cells were used for TCR beta sequencing. The Qiagen DNeasy Blood Extraction Kit was used to extract genomic DNA from the blood cell samples. The sequencing input was PBMCs. This clonotype originated in a woman between 65 and 79 years old in good health and CMV-seropositive. The chain employs TRBV2 and TRBJ1-4, with no confident D gene call. The sequenced DNA is TGTGCCAGCAGTGAACAAAGGTCTAGAAGCGAAAAACTGTTTTTT. The translation is CASSEQRSRSEKLFF. The entire variable domain, with the stretches around the CDR3 drawn from the reference TRBV2 and TRBJ1-4 proteins, is EPEVTQTPSHQVTQMGQEVILRCVPISNHLYFYWYRQILGQKVEFLVSFYNNEISEKSEIFDDQFSVERPDGSNFTLKIRSTKLEDSAMYFCASSEQRSRSEKLFFGSGTQLSVL.